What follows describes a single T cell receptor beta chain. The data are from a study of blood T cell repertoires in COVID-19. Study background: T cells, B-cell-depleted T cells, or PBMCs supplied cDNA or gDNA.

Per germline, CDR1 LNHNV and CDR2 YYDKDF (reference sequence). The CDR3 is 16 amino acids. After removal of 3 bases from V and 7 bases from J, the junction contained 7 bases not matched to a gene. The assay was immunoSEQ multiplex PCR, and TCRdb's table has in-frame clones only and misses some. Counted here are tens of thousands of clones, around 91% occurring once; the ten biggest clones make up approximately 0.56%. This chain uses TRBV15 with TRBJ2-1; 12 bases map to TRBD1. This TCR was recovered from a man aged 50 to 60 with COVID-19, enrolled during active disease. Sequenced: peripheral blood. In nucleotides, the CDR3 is TGTGCCACCAGCAGCCCGGGACAGGGGGCTAAAAATGAGCAGTTCTTC. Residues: CATSSPGQGAKNEQFF. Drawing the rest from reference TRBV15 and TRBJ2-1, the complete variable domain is DAMVIQNPRYQVTQFGKPVTLSCSQTLNHNVMYWYQQKSSQAPKLLFHYYDKDFNNEADTPDNFQSRRPNTSFCFLDIRSPGLGDTAMYLCATSSPGQGAKNEQFFGPGTRLTVL.